The next 32 T cell receptor beta chains were all read from a single sample in a study of OX40 agonist ivuxolimab in advanced cancers. Here immunoSEQ multiplex PCR was the method, and the copy in TCRdb shows in-frame clones only, minus some. The sample includes tens of thousands of clones, roughly 73% of them seen just once. The sequencing used CD4+ or CD8+ T cells sorted from blood, collected in a trial of the OX40 agonist ivuxolimab. These receptors were taken from an adult with an advanced solid tumor such as melanoma, head and neck, liver or kidney cancer.

The rearrangement uses TRBV5-1 and TRBJ2-7, with D perhaps matching TRBD2 (5 bases). The CDR3 has 16 amino acids. The germline V gene has CDR1 SGHRS and CDR2 YFSETQ. V lost 3 bases, J lost 0 bases, and 16 bases lay in between. The CDR3 reads CASSYLWGSASYEQYF. The DNA of the CDR3 is TGCGCCAGCAGCTACCTGTGGGGTAGCGCCTCCTACGAGCAGTACTTC.

The rearrangement joins TRBV11-2 to TRBJ1-4; the D gene is possibly TRBD1 (5 bases). This CDR3 contains 14 residues. The germline gives CDR1 SGHAT, CDR2 FQNNGV. Trimming took 6 bases from V and 8 from J, leaving 16 bases between them. The CDR3 region has the DNA TGTGCCAGCAGTTGGGGCCGGAGGGAGGAAAAACTGTTTTTT. As protein: CASSWGRREEKLFF.

V usage is TRBV19 and J usage is TRBJ2-7; 10 positions match TRBD2. The CDR3 contains 16 residues. Trimming took 4 bases from V and 1 from J; bases not matched to a gene: 7. CDR1 and CDR2 from the germline V gene are LNHDA and SQIVND (reference sequence). The CDR3 reads CASSTSSGSVSYEQYF. In DNA, the CDR3 is TGTGCCAGTAGTACATCTAGCGGGAGCGTATCCTACGAGCAGTACTTC.

The count of this clone is one. The V call is TRBV11-2, the J call TRBJ2-1; TRBD2 matches 9 bases. Germline V gives CDR1 SGHAT, CDR2 FQNNGV. The CDR3 contains 16 residues. J lost 2 bases, V lost 0 bases, and 2 bases had no gene match. The CDR3 protein is CASSLEASGAYNEQFF. In DNA, the CDR3 is TGTGCCAGCAGCTTAGAAGCTAGCGGGGCCTACAATGAGCAGTTCTTC.

The chain links TRBV7-2 to TRBJ2-1, with 10 bases that match TRBD1. This CDR3 has 16 amino acids. Losses at the gene ends were 0 bases for V and 7 bases for J; bases not matched to a gene: 6. Germline V gives CDR1 SGHTA, CDR2 FQGNSA. This CDR3 reads CASSLAKDRGRNEQFF. Here the CDR3 DNA reads TGTGCCAGCAGCTTAGCGAAGGACAGGGGGAGGAATGAGCAGTTCTTC.

This clone was seen only a few times. V usage is TRBV19 and J usage is TRBJ1-5; D may be TRBD1 (5 bases). V was shortened by 4 bases and J by 5 bases, with 15 bases between the two germline ends. CDR1 LNHDA and CDR2 SQIVND come from the germline V gene (reference sequence). The CDR3 sequence is 15 residues long. CDR3 in amino acids: CASSTAGLWDQPQHF. The DNA for the CDR3 is TGTGCCAGTAGTACCGCAGGGCTTTGGGATCAGCCCCAGCATTTT.

This chain links TRBV5-1 with TRBJ2-1; 12 bases fit TRBD1. CDR3 size: 20 residues. The ends lost 0 bases at V and 1 base at J; junction bases unmatched: 11. Germline V lookup: CDR1 SGHRS, CDR2 YFSETQ. CDR3 nucleotide sequence: TGCGCCAGCAGCTTGGCCTTGGGACAGGGGGCGGTAAGATCCTACAATGAGCAGTTCTTC. Its translation: CASSLALGQGAVRSYNEQFF.

This CDR3 reads CASSKLPGGKAPYNEQFF. The DNA for the CDR3 is TGTGCCAGCAGCAAACTACCGGGAGGGAAAGCGCCCTACAATGAGCAGTTCTTC. The J gene is TRBJ2-1, the V gene TRBV27; 8 bases map to TRBD2. The CDR3 sequence is 18 residues long. The J segment lost 2 bases and the V segment lost 6 bases, leaving 15 bases of the junction unmatched. In germline, CDR1 is MNHEY, CDR2 SMNVEV (reference sequence).

The CDR3: CASSSVQGRTPLHF. The CDR3 DNA is TGTGCCAGCAGCTCCGTACAGGGGCGGACACCCCTCCACTTT. The chain recombines TRBV11-2 with TRBJ1-6; the match to TRBD1 covers 7 bases. The CDR3 spans 14 residues. Trimming at V came to 4 bases and at J to 11 bases, leaving 8 bases not matched to a gene. The germline V gene has CDR1 SGHAT and CDR2 FQNNGV.

The chain joins TRBV2 to TRBJ2-2, with 12 nucleotides matching TRBD2. V lost 8 bases and J lost 0; bases outside the gene matches: 1. The germline V gene has CDR1 SNHLY and CDR2 FYNNEI. The CDR3 has 15 amino acids. CDR3 DNA sequence: TGTGCCAGCCGGACTAGCGGGGCGAACACCGGGGAGCTGTTTTTT. Its translation is CASRTSGANTGELFF.

This rearrangement joins TRBV7-6 to TRBJ2-2; tentative D call: TRBD1 (5 bases). This CDR3 comprises 15 residues. Trimming removed 3 bases from V and 7 bases from J, with 15 bases in between. Germline lookup yields CDR1 SGHVS and CDR2 FNYEAQ. Written as DNA, the CDR3 is TGTGCCAGCAGCTTGCTGTTGGGGCAAGGCGGGGAGCTGTTTTTT. As protein: CASSLLLGQGGELFF.

The V and J genes are TRBV7-3 and TRBJ2-1; 10 nucleotides line up with TRBD2. Germline V lookup: CDR1 SGHTA, CDR2 FQGTGA. The CDR3 is made up of 14 amino acids. With V trimmed by 5 bases and J by 5 bases, 3 bases remained unmatched. The CDR3: CASSPSGSNNEQFF. The CDR3 nucleotides read TGTGCCAGCAGCCCTAGCGGGAGTAACAATGAGCAGTTCTTC. Full variable domain (missing parts from reference TRBV7-3 and TRBJ2-1): GAGVSQTPSNKVTEKGKYVELRCDPISGHTALYWYRQSLGQGPEFLIYFQGTGAADDSGLPNDRFFAVRPEGSVSTLKIQRTERGDSAVYLCASSPSGSNNEQFFGPGTRLTVL.

The J gene is TRBJ2-1, the V gene TRBV19, with 9 bases fitting TRBD2. The CDR3 is 18 amino acids. The junction had 16 bases not matched to a gene; V was cut back by 5 bases and J by 5 bases. CDR1 LNHDA and CDR2 SQIVND come from the germline V gene (reference sequence). CDR3 loop: CASSSDLGGGALNNEQFF. The DNA of the CDR3 is TGTGCCAGTAGTTCTGATTTGGGCGGGGGGGCCCTGAACAATGAGCAGTTCTTC.

V usage is TRBV11-3 and J usage is TRBJ1-1; D possibly corresponds to TRBD1 (6 bases). V lost 1 base and J 0 bases, leaving 18 bases between the germline ends. Germline-derived CDR1 and CDR2 are SGHNT and YENEEA. CDR3 size: 18 residues. The CDR3 DNA is TGTGCCAGCAGCTTAGGGAGGGGGAGTGCCGTCATGAACACTGAAGCTTTCTTT. This encodes CASSLGRGSAVMNTEAFF.

The chain links TRBV29-1 to TRBJ1-1; D is undetermined. There are 11 residues in the CDR3. Deletions cut 2 bases from V and 1 base from J, with 2 bases between. CDR1 and CDR2 (germline): SQVTM, ANQGSEA. This chain's CDR3 is CSVEPNTEAFF. The CDR3 nucleotides read TGCAGCGTTGAACCGAACACTGAAGCTTTCTTT.

The chain joins TRBV5-6 to TRBJ2-6; a weak D match, TRBD1 (5 bases). Germline CDR1 is SGHDT and CDR2 is YYEEEE. Trimming took off 4 bases at V and 0 bases at J, with 14 bases between the two ends. This CDR3 region has 17 residues. The CDR3 bases are TGTGCCAGCAGCCCCCTGTGGACATTCTCTGGGGCCAACGTCCTGACTTTC. Its protein product is CASSPLWTFSGANVLTF.

The V gene is TRBV5-1, the J gene TRBJ2-1, with TRBD1 matching over 9 bases. V was clipped by 2 bases and J by 6 bases; unmatched bases: 6. The germline CDR1 and CDR2 sequences are SGHRS and YFSETQ. This CDR3 spans 15 amino acids. CDR3 nucleotides: TGCGCCAGCAGCTTCTACGGGACAGGGACCAATGAGCAGTTCTTC. Translation: CASSFYGTGTNEQFF.

CDR3 nucleotides: TGTGCCAGCAGCTTGGGGTTAGGATACGAGCAGTACTTC. Encoded protein: CASSLGLGYEQYF. The J gene is TRBJ2-7, the V gene TRBV5-4, with D unclear. Germline values: CDR1 SGHNT, CDR2 YYREEE (reference sequence). The germline V and J ends were trimmed by 0 bases and 4 bases, with 8 bases remaining between them. The CDR3 totals 13 residues.

The chain uses TRBV19 and TRBJ1-1, with no clear D. The CDR3 has 12 amino acids. V dropped 8 bases and J dropped 8 bases, with 15 bases sitting between them. The germline V gene encodes CDR1 LNHDA and CDR2 SQIVND (reference sequence). The CDR3 DNA sequence: TGTGCCAGTCTAACTGAGACATCAGAAGCTTTCTTT. Encoded protein: CASLTETSEAFF.

This clone was counted between two and nine times. This chain connects TRBV7-9 to TRBJ1-4; weak D call: TRBD1 (5 bases). V dropped 4 bases and J dropped 5 bases, with 11 bases sitting between them. The germline CDR1 and CDR2 sequences are SEHNR and FQNEAQ (reference sequence). The CDR3 sequence is 14 residues long. The DNA for the CDR3 is TGTGCCAGCAGCTGGAGACAGCTCAATGAAAAACTGTTTTTT. Its translation is CASSWRQLNEKLFF.

The chain recombines TRBV5-8 with TRBJ2-3; 11 bases line up with TRBD2. This CDR3 has 16 amino acids. Germline V lookup: CDR1 SGHTS, CDR2 YDEGEE. Trimming took 4 bases from V and 4 from J; bases not matched to a gene: 8. CDR3 coding DNA: TGTGCCAGCAGCAAGGCTAGCGGGAGGAGCGCAGATACGCAGTATTTT. The encoded protein is CASSKASGRSADTQYF.

The V call is TRBV6-5, the J call TRBJ2-7; D may be TRBD2 (6 bases). Trimming stripped 2 bases from V and 4 bases from J, with 15 bases between. The germline CDR1 and CDR2 sequences are MNHEY and SVGAGI. The CDR3 totals 15 residues. The CDR3 sequence is CASSYAWDLLYEQYF. CDR3 nucleotide sequence: TGTGCCAGCAGTTACGCTTGGGACTTACTATACGAGCAGTACTTC.

V is TRBV27 and J is TRBJ2-3; 8 bases line up with TRBD1. Germline V gene data show CDR1 as MNHEY and CDR2 as SMNVEV (reference sequence). Germline trimming cut 0 bases from V and 2 bases from J; bases unmatched to any gene: 10. This CDR3 has 18 amino acids. The CDR3 protein is CASSLSKLGTGFTDTQYF. The CDR3 DNA follows: TGTGCCAGCAGTTTATCGAAGTTGGGGACAGGATTCACAGATACGCAGTATTTT.

This clone was seen once. This chain uses TRBV19 with TRBJ2-1; no clear D. The CDR3 extends over 13 amino acids. Germline lookup yields CDR1 LNHDA and CDR2 SQIVND (reference sequence). The V and J ends lost 0 bases and 7 bases respectively, with 7 bases between them. CDR3 sequence: CASSIEAANEQFF. The CDR3 DNA is TGTGCCAGTAGTATAGAGGCAGCTAATGAGCAGTTCTTC.

This chain joins TRBV6-1 and TRBJ2-1; the match to TRBD2 covers 11 bases. Germline assignment: CDR1 MNHNS and CDR2 SASEGT. J was trimmed by 9 bases and V by 5 bases; bases with no gene match: 6. This CDR3 is 14 amino acids long. In DNA, the CDR3 is TGTGCCAGCAGTCTCCAGACTAGCGGGATTGAGCAGTTCTTC. Its protein product is CASSLQTSGIEQFF.

The chain employs TRBV28 and TRBJ1-3; no clear D. Germline CDR1 is MDHEN and CDR2 is SYDVKM. V dropped 7 bases and J dropped 2 bases, with 3 bases sitting between them. The CDR3 is 11 amino acids. CDR3 bases: TGTGCCAGCACCCCTGGAAACACCATATATTTT. Encoded protein: CASTPGNTIYF.

This clone came up once. V usage is TRBV5-1 and J usage is TRBJ2-3; no firm D call. Looked up from germline, CDR1 is SGHRS and CDR2 is YFSETQ. V was pared by 4 bases and J by 0 bases, with 15 bases between. The CDR3 sequence is 16 residues long. DNA of the CDR3: TGCGCCAGCAGCCAAGGCGTACAGTTGAGCACAGATACGCAGTATTTT. It yields the protein CASSQGVQLSTDTQYF.

Written as DNA, the CDR3 is TGCAGTGGTAGGGAAAGGACTGAAGCTTTCTTT. It encodes CSGRERTEAFF. The chain joins TRBV20-1 to TRBJ1-1; D is undetermined. The CDR3 extends over 11 amino acids. V lost 7 bases and J 5 bases, leaving 11 bases between the germline ends. Germline CDR1 reads DFQATT; CDR2 reads SNEGSKA (reference sequence).

J is TRBJ2-7 and V is TRBV19, with 7 bases fitting TRBD1. CDR1 is LNHDA and CDR2 is SQIVND in the germline V gene (reference sequence). This CDR3 is built from 14 residues. Losses at the gene ends were 5 bases for V and 2 bases for J; bases not matched to a gene: 6. The CDR3 DNA sequence: TGTGCCAGTAGTCCTACAGGGGCCCCCTACGAGCAGTACTTC. It encodes CASSPTGAPYEQYF.

The chain links TRBV5-4 to TRBJ1-4; D possibly corresponds to TRBD1 (5 bases). Germline lookup yields CDR1 SGHNT and CDR2 YYREEE (reference sequence). Trimming pared 3 bases from V and 0 bases from J, leaving 6 bases between. The CDR3 contains 14 residues. For the CDR3, the DNA is TGTGCCAGCAGCTCGACAGCAACTAATGAAAAACTGTTTTTT. The encoded protein is CASSSTATNEKLFF.

The V call is TRBV7-2, the J call TRBJ2-1; 9 bases map to TRBD2. The trim removed 7 bases at V and 10 bases at J, leaving 17 bases unmatched. The CDR3 length is 16 residues. From germline, CDR1 is SGHTA and CDR2 FQGNSA. The CDR3: CASTLSLAGSRLEQFF. The CDR3, as DNA: TGTGCCAGCACCCTTTCTCTAGCGGGGTCTCGCTTAGAGCAGTTCTTC.

The chain links TRBV18 to TRBJ1-5; TRBD1 matches at 8 bases. The CDR3 runs 17 residues. The J segment lost 4 bases and the V segment lost 3 bases, leaving 11 bases of the junction unmatched. The germline gives CDR1 KGHSH, CDR2 LQKENI. CDR3 in DNA: TGTGCCAGCTCACCCTCAGGTCAGGGGGCTAGGAATCAGCCCCAGCATTTT. It is translated as CASSPSGQGARNQPQHF.